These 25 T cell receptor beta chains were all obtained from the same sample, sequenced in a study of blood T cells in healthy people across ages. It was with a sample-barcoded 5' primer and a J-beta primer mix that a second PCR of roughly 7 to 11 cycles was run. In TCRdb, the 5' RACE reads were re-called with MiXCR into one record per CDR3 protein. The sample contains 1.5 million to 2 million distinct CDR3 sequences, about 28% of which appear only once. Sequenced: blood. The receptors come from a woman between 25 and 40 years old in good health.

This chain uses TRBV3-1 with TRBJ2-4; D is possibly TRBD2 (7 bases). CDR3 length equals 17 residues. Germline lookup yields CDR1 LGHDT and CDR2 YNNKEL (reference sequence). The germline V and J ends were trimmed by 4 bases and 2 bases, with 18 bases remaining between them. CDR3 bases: TGTGCCAGCAGCCTTTCTTGGGGGGGCCTCACCAAAAACATTCAGTACTTC. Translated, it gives CASSLSWGGLTKNIQYF.

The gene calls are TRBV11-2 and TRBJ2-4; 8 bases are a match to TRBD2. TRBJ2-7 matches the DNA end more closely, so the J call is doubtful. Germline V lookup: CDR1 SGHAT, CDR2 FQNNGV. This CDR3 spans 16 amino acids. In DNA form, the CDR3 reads TGTGCCAGCAGCTTCTTGAGGACTAGCAGGATCAACGAGCAGTACTTC. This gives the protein CASSFLRTSRINEQYF.

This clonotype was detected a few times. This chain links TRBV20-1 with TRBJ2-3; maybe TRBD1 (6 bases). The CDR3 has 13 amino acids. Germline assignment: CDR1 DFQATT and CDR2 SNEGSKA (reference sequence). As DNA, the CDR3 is TGCAGGGGAATACAGGGAATCTCAGATACGCAGTATTTT. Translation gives CRGIQGISDTQYF.

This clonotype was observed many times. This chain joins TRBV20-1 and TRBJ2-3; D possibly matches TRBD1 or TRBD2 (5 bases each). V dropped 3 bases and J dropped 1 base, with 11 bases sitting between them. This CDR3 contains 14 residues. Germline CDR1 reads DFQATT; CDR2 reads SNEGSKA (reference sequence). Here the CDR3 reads CSASLGAGTDTQYF. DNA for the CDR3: TGCAGTGCTAGTCTCGGGGCGGGCACAGATACGCAGTATTTT.

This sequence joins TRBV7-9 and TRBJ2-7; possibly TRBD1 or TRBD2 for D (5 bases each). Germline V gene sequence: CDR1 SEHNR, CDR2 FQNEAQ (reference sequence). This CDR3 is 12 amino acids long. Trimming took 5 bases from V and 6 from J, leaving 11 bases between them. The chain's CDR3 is CASSPRDREQYF. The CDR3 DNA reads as TGTGCCAGCAGCCCCCGGGACCGCGAGCAGTACTTC.

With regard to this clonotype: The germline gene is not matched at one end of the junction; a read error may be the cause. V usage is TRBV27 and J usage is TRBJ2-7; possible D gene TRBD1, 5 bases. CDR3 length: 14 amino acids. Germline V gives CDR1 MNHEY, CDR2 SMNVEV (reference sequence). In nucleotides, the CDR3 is TGTGCCTGCAGTTCGGCGGACACAGTCTACGAGCAGTACTTC. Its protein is CACSSADTVYEQYF.

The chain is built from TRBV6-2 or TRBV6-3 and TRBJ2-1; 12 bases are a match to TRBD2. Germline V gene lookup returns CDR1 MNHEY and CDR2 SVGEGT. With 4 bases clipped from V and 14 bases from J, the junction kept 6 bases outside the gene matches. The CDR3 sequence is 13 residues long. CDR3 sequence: CASSSRLAGVEFF. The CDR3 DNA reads TGTGCCAGCAGTTCTCGACTAGCGGGAGTAGAGTTCTTC.

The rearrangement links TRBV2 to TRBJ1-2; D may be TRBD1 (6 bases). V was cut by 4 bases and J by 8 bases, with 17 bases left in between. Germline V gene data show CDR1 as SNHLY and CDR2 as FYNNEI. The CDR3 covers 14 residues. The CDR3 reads CASSVDRPYGGYTF. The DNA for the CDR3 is TGTGCCAGCAGTGTTGACAGGCCCTACGGAGGCTACACCTTC.

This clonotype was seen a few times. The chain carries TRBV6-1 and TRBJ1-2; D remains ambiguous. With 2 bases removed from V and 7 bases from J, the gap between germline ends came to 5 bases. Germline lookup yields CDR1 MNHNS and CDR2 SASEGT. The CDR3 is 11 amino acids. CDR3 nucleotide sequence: TGTGCCAGCAGTGAAAACCTTGGCTACACCTTC. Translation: CASSENLGYTF.

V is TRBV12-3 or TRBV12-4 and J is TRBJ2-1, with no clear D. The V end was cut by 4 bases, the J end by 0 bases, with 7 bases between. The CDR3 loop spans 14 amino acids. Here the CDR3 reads CASSWSYSYNEQFF. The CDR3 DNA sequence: TGTGCCAGCAGTTGGAGTTACTCCTACAATGAGCAGTTCTTC.

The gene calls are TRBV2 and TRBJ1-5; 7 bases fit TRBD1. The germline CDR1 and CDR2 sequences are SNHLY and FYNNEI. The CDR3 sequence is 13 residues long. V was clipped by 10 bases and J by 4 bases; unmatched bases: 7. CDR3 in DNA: TGTGCCATCTCCGGGACAGTTAATCAGCCCCAGCATTTT. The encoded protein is CAISGTVNQPQHF.

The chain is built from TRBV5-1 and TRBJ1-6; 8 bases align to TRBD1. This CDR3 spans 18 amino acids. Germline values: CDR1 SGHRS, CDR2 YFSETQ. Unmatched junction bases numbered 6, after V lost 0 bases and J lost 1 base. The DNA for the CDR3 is TGCGCCAGCAGCTTGGCCCTCCAGGGGGCATCCTATAATTCACCCCTCCACTTT. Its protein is CASSLALQGASYNSPLHF.

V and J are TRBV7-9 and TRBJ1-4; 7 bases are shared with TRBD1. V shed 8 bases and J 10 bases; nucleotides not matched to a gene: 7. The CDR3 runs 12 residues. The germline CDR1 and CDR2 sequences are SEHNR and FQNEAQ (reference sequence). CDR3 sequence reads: CASGKGAAKLFF. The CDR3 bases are TGTGCCAGCGGCAAGGGGGCAGCAAAACTGTTTTTT.

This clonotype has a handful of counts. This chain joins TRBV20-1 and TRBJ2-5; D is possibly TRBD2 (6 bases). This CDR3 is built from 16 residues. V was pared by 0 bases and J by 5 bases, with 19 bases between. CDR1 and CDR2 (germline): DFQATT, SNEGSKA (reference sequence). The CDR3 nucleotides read TGCAGTGCTAGAGAGGAGGGCAGTTTGAGGTGGGAGACCCAGTACTTC. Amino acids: CSAREEGSLRWETQYF.

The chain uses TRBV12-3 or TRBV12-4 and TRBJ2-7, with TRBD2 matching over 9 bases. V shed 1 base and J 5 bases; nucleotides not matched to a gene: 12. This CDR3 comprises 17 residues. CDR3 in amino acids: CASSLVTAGGPSDEQYF. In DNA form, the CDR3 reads TGTGCCAGCAGTTTAGTCACTGCGGGAGGGCCTAGCGACGAGCAGTACTTC.

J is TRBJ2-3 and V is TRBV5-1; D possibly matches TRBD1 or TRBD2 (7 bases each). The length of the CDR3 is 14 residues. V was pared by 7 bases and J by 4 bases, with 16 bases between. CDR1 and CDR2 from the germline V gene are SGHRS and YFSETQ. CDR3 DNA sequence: TGCGCCAGCGGTGGGAGGGACAGATCAGATACGCAGTATTTT. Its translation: CASGGRDRSDTQYF.

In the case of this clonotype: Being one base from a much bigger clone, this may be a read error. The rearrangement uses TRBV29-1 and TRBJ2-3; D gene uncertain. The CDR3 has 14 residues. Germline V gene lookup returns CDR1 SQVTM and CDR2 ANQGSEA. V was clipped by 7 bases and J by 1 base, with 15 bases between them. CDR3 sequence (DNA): TGCAGCGCCGACTCCGCTGGGGGCACAGATACGCAGTATTTT. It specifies CSADSAGGTDTQYF.

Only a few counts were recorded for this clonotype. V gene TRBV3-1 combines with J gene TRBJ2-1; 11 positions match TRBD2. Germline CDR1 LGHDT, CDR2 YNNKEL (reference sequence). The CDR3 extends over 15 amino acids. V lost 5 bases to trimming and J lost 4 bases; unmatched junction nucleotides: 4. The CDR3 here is CASSIAGGRYNEQFF. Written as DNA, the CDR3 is TGTGCCAGCAGCATAGCGGGGGGGCGGTACAATGAGCAGTTCTTC.

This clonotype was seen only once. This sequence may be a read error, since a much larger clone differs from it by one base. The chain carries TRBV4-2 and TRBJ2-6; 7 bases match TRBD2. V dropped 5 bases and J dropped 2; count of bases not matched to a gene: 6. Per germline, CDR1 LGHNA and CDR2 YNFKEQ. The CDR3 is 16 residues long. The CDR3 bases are TGTGCCAGCAGCACGCGGGAGCACCCTGGGGCCAACGTCCTGACTTTC. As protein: CASSTREHPGANVLTF.

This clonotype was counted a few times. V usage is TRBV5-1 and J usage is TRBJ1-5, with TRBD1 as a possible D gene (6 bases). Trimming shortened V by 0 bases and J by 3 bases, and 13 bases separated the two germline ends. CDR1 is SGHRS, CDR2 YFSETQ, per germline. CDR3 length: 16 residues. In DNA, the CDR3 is TGCGCCAGCAGCTTGGGAGGAAGGGGGGACAATCAGCCCCAGCATTTT. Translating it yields CASSLGGRGDNQPQHF.

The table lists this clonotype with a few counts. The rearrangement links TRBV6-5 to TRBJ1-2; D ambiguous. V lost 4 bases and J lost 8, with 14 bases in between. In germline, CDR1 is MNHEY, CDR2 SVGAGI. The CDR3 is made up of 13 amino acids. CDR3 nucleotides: TGTGCCAGCAGTTCACAGACCCTACGGGGCTACACCTTC. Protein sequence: CASSSQTLRGYTF.

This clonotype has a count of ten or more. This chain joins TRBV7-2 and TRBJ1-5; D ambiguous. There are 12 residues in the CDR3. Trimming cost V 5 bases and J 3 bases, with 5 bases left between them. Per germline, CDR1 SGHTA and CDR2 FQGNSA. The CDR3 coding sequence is TGTGCCAGCAGCGATAACAATCAGCCCCAGCATTTT. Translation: CASSDNNQPQHF.

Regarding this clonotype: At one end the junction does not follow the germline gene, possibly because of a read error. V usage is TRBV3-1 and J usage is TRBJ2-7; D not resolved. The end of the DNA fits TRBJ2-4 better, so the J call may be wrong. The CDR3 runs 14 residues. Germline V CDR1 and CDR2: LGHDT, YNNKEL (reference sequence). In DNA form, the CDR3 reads TGTACCAGCAGCCAACCGGATAAAGGGAACATTCAGTACTTC. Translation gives CTSSQPDKGNIQYF.

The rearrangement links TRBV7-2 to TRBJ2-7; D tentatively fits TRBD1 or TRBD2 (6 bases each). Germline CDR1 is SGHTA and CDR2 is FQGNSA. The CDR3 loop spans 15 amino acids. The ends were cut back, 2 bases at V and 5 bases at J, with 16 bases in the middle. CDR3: CASSLQGRDRHEQYF. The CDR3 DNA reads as TGTGCCAGCAGCTTACAGGGGCGGGATCGGCACGAGCAGTACTTC.

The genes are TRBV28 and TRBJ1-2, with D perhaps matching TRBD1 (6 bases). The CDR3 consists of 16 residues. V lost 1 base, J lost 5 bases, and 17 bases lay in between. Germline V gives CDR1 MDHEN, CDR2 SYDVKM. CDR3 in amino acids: CASSLFDGRGGYGYTF. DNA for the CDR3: TGTGCCAGCAGTTTATTTGATGGCAGGGGCGGGTATGGCTACACCTTC.